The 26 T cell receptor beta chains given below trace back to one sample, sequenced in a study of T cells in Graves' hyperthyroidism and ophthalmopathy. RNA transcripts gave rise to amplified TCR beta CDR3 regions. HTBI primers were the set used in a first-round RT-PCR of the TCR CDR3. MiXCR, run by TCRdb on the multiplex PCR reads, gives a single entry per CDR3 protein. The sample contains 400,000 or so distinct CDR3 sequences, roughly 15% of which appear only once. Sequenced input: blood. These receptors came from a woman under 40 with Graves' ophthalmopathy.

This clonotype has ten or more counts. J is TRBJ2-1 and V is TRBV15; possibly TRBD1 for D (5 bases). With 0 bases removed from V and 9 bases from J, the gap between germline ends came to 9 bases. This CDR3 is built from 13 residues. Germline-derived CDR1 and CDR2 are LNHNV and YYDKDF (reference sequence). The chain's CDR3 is CATSRELRGEQFF. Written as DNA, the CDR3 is TGTGCCACCAGCAGAGAGTTAAGGGGTGAGCAGTTCTTC. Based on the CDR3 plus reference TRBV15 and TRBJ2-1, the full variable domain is DAMVIQNPRYQVTQFGKPVTLSCSQTLNHNVMYWYQQKSSQAPKLLFHYYDKDFNNEADTPDNFQSRRPNTSFCFLDIRSPGLGDTAMYLCATSRELRGEQFFGPGTRLTVL.

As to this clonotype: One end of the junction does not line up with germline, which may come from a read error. The CDR3 loop is CASSLGGNEQLF. DNA for the CDR3: TGTGCCAGCAGCTTAGGTGGGAATGAGCAGCTCTTC. The gene calls are TRBV11-3 and TRBJ2-1; D gene uncertain. This CDR3 region has 12 residues. Per the germline V gene, CDR1 is SGHNT and CDR2 is YENEEA.

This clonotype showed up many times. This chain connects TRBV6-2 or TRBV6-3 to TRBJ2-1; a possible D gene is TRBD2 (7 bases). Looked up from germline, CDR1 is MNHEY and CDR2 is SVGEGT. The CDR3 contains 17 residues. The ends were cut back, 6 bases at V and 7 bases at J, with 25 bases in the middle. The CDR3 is CASSHRDTSESTNEQFF. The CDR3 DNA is TGTGCCAGCAGCCACCGGGACACTAGCGAAAGTACGAATGAGCAGTTCTTC.

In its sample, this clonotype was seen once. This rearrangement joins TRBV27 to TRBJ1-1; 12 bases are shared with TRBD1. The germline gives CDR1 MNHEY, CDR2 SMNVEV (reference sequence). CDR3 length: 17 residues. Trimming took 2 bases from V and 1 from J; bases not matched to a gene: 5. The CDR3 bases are TGTGCCAGCAGTTTAAGGGCGGGACAGGGGGCGAACACTGAAGCTTTCTTT. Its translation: CASSLRAGQGANTEAFF.

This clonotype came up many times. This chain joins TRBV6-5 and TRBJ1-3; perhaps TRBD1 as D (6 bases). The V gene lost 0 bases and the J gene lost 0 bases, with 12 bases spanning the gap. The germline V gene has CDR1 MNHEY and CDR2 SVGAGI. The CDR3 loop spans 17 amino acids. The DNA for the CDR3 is TGTGCCAGCAGTTACTCTCCAGGGGCCCTCTCTGGAAACACCATATATTTT. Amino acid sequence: CASSYSPGALSGNTIYF.

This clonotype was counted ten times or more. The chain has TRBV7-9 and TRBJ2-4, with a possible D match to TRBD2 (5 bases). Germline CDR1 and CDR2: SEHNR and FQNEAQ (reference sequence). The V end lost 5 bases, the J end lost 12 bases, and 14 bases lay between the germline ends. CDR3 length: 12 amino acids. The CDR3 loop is CASSQDLASQYF. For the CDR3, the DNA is TGTGCCAGCAGCCAGGACCTAGCCTCTCAGTACTTC.

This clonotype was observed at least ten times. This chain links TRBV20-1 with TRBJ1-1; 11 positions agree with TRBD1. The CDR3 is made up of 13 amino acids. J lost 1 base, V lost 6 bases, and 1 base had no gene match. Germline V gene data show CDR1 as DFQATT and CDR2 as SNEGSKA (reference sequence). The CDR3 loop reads CSAGTGGNTEAFF. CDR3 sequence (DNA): TGCAGTGCCGGGACAGGGGGGAACACTGAAGCTTTCTTT.

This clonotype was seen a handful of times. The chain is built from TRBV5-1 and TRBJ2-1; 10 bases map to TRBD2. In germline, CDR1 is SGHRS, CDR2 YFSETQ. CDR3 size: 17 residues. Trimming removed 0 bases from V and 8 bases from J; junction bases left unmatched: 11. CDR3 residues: CASSLAIKAGGVHEQFF. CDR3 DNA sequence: TGCGCCAGCAGCTTGGCCATAAAAGCGGGGGGGGTTCATGAGCAGTTCTTC.

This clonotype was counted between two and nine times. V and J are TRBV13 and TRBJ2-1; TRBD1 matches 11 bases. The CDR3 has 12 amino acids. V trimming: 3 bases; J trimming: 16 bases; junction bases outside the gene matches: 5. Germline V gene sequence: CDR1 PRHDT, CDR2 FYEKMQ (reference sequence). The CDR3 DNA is TGTGCCAGCAGCTTGGACAGGGGGCTTTTATTCTTC. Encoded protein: CASSLDRGLLFF.

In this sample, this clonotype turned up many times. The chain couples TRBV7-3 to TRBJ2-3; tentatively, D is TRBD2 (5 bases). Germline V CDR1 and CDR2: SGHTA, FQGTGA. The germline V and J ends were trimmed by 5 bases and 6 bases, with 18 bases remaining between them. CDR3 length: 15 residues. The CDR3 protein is CASSPRAGLGDTQYF. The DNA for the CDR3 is TGTGCCAGCAGCCCGCGCGCGGGTCTAGGGGATACGCAGTATTTT.

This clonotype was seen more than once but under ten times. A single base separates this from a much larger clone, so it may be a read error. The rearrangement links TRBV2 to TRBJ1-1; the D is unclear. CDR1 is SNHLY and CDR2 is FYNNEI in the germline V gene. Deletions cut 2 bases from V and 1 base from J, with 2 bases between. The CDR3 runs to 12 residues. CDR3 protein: CASSEWNTEAFF. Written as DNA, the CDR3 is TGTGCCAGCAGTGAATGGAACACTGAAGCTTTCTTT.

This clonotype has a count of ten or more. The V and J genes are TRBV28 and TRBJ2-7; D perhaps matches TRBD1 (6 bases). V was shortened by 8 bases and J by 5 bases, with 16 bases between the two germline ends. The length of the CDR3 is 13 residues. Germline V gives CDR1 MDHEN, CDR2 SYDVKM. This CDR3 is CASLPGVTHEQYF. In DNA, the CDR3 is TGTGCCAGCCTACCAGGGGTAACCCACGAGCAGTACTTC.

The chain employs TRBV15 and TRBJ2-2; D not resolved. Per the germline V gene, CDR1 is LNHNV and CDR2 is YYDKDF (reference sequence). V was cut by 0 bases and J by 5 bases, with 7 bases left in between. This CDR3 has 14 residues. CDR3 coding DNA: TGTGCCACCAGCAGAGATTGGACGACCGGGGAGCTGTTTTTT. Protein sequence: CATSRDWTTGELFF.

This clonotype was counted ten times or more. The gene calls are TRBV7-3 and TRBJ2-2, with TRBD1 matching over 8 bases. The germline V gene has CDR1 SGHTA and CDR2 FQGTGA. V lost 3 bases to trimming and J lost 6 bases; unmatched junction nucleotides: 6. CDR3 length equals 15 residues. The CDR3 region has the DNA TGTGCCAGCAGCTTGACAGGGGATGTCTCCGGGGAGCTGTTTTTT. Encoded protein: CASSLTGDVSGELFF.

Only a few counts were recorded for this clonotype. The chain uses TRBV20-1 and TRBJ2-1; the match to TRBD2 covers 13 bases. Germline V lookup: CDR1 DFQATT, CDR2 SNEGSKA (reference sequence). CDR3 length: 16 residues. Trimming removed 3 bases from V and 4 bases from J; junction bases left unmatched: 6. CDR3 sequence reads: CSASPRLAGGYNEQFF. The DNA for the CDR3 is TGCAGTGCTAGCCCAAGACTAGCGGGGGGATACAATGAGCAGTTCTTC.

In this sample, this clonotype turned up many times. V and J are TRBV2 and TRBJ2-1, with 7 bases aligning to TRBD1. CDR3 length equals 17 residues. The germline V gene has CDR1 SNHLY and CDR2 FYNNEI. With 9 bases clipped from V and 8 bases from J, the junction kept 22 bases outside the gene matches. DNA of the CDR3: TGTGCCAGAAGACTCACAGGGGCCGAACGGGGATACGATGAGCAGTTCTTC. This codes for CARRLTGAERGYDEQFF.

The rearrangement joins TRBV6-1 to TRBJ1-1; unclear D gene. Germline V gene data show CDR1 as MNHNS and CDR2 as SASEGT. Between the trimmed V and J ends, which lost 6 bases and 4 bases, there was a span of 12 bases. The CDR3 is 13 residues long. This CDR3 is CASRASGSTEAFF. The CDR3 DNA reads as TGTGCCAGCAGAGCAAGCGGGAGCACTGAAGCTTTCTTT.

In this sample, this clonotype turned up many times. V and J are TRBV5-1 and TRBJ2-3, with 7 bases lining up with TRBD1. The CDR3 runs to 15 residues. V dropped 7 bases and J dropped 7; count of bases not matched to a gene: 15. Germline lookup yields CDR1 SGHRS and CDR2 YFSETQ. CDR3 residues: CASSLLQGPGNTQYF. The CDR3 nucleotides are TGCGCCAGCTCCCTCCTACAGGGGCCCGGAAATACGCAGTATTTT.

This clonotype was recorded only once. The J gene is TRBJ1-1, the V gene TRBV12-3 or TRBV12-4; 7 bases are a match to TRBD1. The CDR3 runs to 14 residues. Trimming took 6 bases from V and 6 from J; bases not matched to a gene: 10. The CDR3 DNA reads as TGTGCCAGCAGACCCACAGGGGTAGGCGCTGAAGCTTTCTTT. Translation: CASRPTGVGAEAFF.

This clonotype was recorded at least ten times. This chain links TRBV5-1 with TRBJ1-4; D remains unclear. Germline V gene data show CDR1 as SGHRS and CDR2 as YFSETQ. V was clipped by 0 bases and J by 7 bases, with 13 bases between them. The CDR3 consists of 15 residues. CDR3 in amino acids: CASSLGSSGGEKLFF. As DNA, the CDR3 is TGCGCCAGCAGCTTGGGTAGCTCTGGTGGTGAAAAACTGTTTTTT.

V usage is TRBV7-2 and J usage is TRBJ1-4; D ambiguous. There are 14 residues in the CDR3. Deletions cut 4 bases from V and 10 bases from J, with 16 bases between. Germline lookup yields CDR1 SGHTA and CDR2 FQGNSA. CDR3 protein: CASSSGSWEAKLFF. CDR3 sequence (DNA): TGTGCCAGCAGCTCGGGCTCCTGGGAAGCAAAACTGTTTTTT.

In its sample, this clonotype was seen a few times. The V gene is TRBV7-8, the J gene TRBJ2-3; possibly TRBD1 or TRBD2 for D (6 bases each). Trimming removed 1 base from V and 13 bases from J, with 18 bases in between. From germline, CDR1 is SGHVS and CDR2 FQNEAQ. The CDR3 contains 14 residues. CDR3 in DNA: TGTGCCAGCAGCTTAGTGTCTACGGGGGCTGCGAAGTATTTT. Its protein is CASSLVSTGAAKYF.

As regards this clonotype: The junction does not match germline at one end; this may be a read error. The CDR3 nucleotides read TGCGCCAGCAGCTTGGGACAGGGGGATCTCGAGCAGTACTTC. As protein: CASSLGQGDLEQYF. The chain uses TRBV7-2 and TRBJ2-7; the match to TRBD1 covers 11 bases. This CDR3 is built from 14 residues. CDR1 is SGHTA and CDR2 is FQGNSA in the germline V gene.

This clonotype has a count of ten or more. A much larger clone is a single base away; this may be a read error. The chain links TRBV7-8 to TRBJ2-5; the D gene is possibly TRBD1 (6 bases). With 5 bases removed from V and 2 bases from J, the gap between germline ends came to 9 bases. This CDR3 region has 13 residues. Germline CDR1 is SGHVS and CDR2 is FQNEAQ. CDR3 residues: CASSIGQQETQYF. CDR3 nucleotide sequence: TGTGCCAGCAGCATAGGACAGCAAGAGACCCAGTACTTC.

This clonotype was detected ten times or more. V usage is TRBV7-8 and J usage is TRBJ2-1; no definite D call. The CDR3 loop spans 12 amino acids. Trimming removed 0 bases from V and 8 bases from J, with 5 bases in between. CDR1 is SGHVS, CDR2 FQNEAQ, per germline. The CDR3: CASSLASHEQFF. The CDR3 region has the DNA TGTGCCAGCAGCTTAGCATCCCATGAGCAGTTCTTC.

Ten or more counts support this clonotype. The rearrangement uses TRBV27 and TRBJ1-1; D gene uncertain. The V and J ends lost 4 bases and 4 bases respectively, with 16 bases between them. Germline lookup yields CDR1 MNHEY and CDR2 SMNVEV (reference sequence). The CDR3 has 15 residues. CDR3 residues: CASSSSIGGSTEAFF. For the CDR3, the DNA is TGTGCCAGCAGTTCAAGCATCGGTGGAAGCACTGAAGCTTTCTTT.